The 31 T cell receptor beta chains in this list originate from one sample, sequenced in a study of T cells in Graves' hyperthyroidism and ophthalmopathy. There were TCR beta CDR3 regions amplified from RNA transcripts. First-round RT-PCR with HTBI primers amplified the TCR CDR3 region. TCRdb reprocessed the multiplex PCR reads via MiXCR and lists one record per CDR3 protein. The sample includes hundreds of thousands of distinct CDR3 sequences, about 14% of them seen just once. Sequencing was performed on blood. The receptors stem from a woman in her forties or fifties with Graves' ophthalmopathy.

Only a few counts were recorded for this clonotype. The chain has TRBV27 and TRBJ2-7; 11 positions agree with TRBD2. V lost 4 bases to trimming and J lost 3 bases; unmatched junction nucleotides: 5. CDR1 is MNHEY, CDR2 SMNVEV, per germline (reference sequence). The CDR3 contains 15 residues. The CDR3 spells CASSSGLAVIYEQYF. The CDR3 bases are TGTGCCAGCAGTTCGGGACTAGCGGTGATCTACGAGCAGTACTTC.

The chain employs TRBV30 and TRBJ1-2; 8 nucleotides agree with TRBD1. With V trimmed by 3 bases and J by 8 bases, 5 bases remained unmatched. The V gene's germline CDR1 is GTSNPN and CDR2 SVGIG (reference sequence). The CDR3 runs to 12 residues. CDR3 in DNA: TGTGCCTGGAGAGCGACAGGGGCGGGCTACACCTTC. It codes for CAWRATGAGYTF.

This clonotype turned up a few times. The V call is TRBV13, the J call TRBJ2-6, with D possibly TRBD1 on 5 matching bases. This CDR3 has 18 amino acids. Germline V lookup: CDR1 PRHDT, CDR2 FYEKMQ (reference sequence). Trimming left V 0 bases short and J 2 bases short, with 14 bases between. This chain's CDR3 is CASSLGLSAGTGANVLTF. The DNA of the CDR3 is TGTGCCAGCAGCTTAGGCCTTAGTGCAGGGACTGGGGCCAACGTCCTGACTTTC.

In this sample, this clonotype turned up many times. An end of the junction does not agree with germline; a read error may underlie this. The J gene is TRBJ2-5, the V gene TRBV7-2, with D perhaps matching TRBD2 (5 bases). The CDR3 runs to 14 residues. CDR1 and CDR2 from the germline V gene are SGHTA and FQGNSA. CDR3 region: CASSAIRAGELANF. The CDR3 nucleotides read TGTGCCAGCAGCGCCATCCGGGCCGGGGAATTAGCCAACTTC.

This clonotype was observed many times. The rearrangement uses TRBV6-2 or TRBV6-3 and TRBJ2-5, with D perhaps given as TRBD1 or TRBD2 (5 bases each). V lost 5 bases and J lost 5, with 15 bases in between. This CDR3 is built from 14 residues. Germline V CDR1 and CDR2: MNHEY, SVGEGT. The CDR3, as DNA: TGTGCCAGCAGTACCCGGGGCCCGGCGGAGACCCAGTACTTC. Translating gives CASSTRGPAETQYF.

In this sample, this clonotype turned up a few times. The rearrangement links TRBV5-5 to TRBJ1-6, with a possible D match to TRBD1 (5 bases). This CDR3 contains 12 residues. Per germline, CDR1 SGHKS and CDR2 YYEKEE (reference sequence). With 3 bases removed from V and 9 bases from J, the gap between germline ends came to 7 bases. CDR3 residues: CASSSTGSPLHF. In DNA, the CDR3 is TGTGCCAGCAGCTCAACAGGTTCACCCCTCCACTTT.

This clonotype was detected ten times or more. CDR3 DNA: TGTGCCAGCAGCTTAGAGGGGACAGGGGTCAACATTCAGTACTTC. It yields the protein CASSLEGTGVNIQYF. The chain uses TRBV7-2 and TRBJ2-4; 10 nucleotides agree with TRBD1. CDR3 length: 15 amino acids. J lost 7 bases, V lost 1 base, and 4 bases had no gene match. Looked up from germline, CDR1 is SGHTA and CDR2 is FQGNSA.

This clonotype was seen ten or more times. The rearrangement links TRBV7-9 to TRBJ2-7, with TRBD2 matching over 7 bases. Germline CDR1 reads SEHNR; CDR2 reads FQNEAQ (reference sequence). The V gene end was trimmed by 2 bases and the J gene end by 1 base; junction bases not matched to a gene: 11. The CDR3 is 17 residues long. CDR3 coding DNA: TGTGCCAGCAGCTTACCGGTTGGACTAGAAGATTCCTACGAGCAGTACTTC. Amino acid sequence: CASSLPVGLEDSYEQYF.

This sequence joins TRBV4-3 and TRBJ2-3, with D hard to call. The CDR3 extends over 15 amino acids. V lost 0 bases to trimming and J lost 4 bases, with 11 bases between them. The germline CDR1 and CDR2 sequences are LGHNA and YSLEER. CDR3: CASSQDYGVADTQYF. The CDR3 coding sequence is TGCGCCAGCAGCCAAGATTACGGAGTAGCAGATACGCAGTATTTT.

This clonotype was detected only a few times. A much larger clone lies one base from this, so it may be a read error. The gene calls are TRBV27 and TRBJ1-1; D gene unclear. Germline V lookup: CDR1 MNHEY, CDR2 SMNVEV (reference sequence). The CDR3 runs 15 residues. The CDR3 sequence: CASSPRGGVNTEASF. In nucleotides, the CDR3 is TGTGCCAGCAGTCCCCGTGGCGGAGTGAACACTGAAGCTTCCTTT.

This clonotype was detected a few times. V usage is TRBV18 and J usage is TRBJ1-2; D is possibly TRBD1 (5 bases). Trimming shortened V by 3 bases and J by 0 bases, and 17 bases separated the two germline ends. The CDR3 runs to 17 residues. The germline V gene encodes CDR1 KGHSH and CDR2 LQKENI. CDR3 DNA: TGTGCCAGCTCACCGCTCTCGGCCACAGGAGCTAACTATGGCTACACCTTC. This gives the protein CASSPLSATGANYGYTF. The full variable domain, its missing parts supplied by reference TRBV18 and TRBJ1-2, is NAGVMQNPRHLVRRRGQEARLRCSPMKGHSHVYWYRQLPEEGLKFMVYLQKENIIDESGMPKERFSAEFPKEGPSILRIQQVVRGDSAAYFCASSPLSATGANYGYTFGSGTRLTVV.

The table lists this clonotype with a few counts. Sequence at one end of the junction differs from germline and may be a read error. V gene TRBV20-1 combines with J gene TRBJ2-7; 7 positions agree with TRBD1. CDR3 length equals 17 residues. The germline gives CDR1 DFQATT, CDR2 SNEGSKA (reference sequence). The CDR3 region has the DNA TGCAGTGCTAGAGATCGTGGACAGGCCAACATTTTCTACGGGCAGTACTTC. Protein product: CSARDRGQANIFYGQYF.

This clonotype came up a few times. The chain recombines TRBV27 with TRBJ2-2; no firm D call. The V gene's germline CDR1 is MNHEY and CDR2 SMNVEV (reference sequence). V lost 2 bases to trimming and J lost 7 bases, with 8 bases between them. This CDR3 is 13 amino acids long. CDR3 amino acids: CASSLKLGGELFF. The CDR3 bases are TGTGCCAGCAGTTTAAAATTGGGCGGGGAGCTGTTTTTT.

In its sample, this clonotype was seen many times. V usage is TRBV11-3 and J usage is TRBJ1-2; D uncertain. CDR3 length: 13 residues. Between the trimmed V and J ends, which lost 0 bases and 3 bases, there was a span of 5 bases. Germline loops: CDR1 SGHNT, CDR2 YENEEA. CDR3 residues: CASSLDAYYGYTF. The CDR3 bases are TGTGCCAGCAGCTTAGACGCGTACTATGGCTACACCTTC.

This clonotype was seen a few times. This chain joins TRBV6-2 or TRBV6-3 and TRBJ2-7, with D unresolved. The V and J ends lost 6 bases and 4 bases respectively, with 7 bases between them. This CDR3 is 11 amino acids long. The V gene's germline CDR1 is MNHEY and CDR2 SVGEGT. CDR3 amino acids: CASRDVYEQYF. In DNA form, the CDR3 reads TGTGCCAGCAGGGACGTTTACGAGCAGTACTTC.

The chain joins TRBV5-5 to TRBJ1-4; D gene uncertain. V lost 0 bases and J lost 0, with 12 bases in between. This CDR3 contains 17 residues. Germline V gives CDR1 SGHKS, CDR2 YYEKEE (reference sequence). The CDR3 region is CASSLAVLPTTNEKLFF. Here the CDR3 DNA reads TGTGCCAGCAGCTTGGCGGTTTTGCCAACAACTAATGAAAAACTGTTTTTT.

This clonotype was picked up many times. The V and J genes are TRBV27 and TRBJ1-6, with D possibly being TRBD1 (6 bases). The CDR3 contains 17 residues. The germline V gene has CDR1 MNHEY and CDR2 SMNVEV (reference sequence). The V gene lost 5 bases and the J gene lost 10 bases, with 24 bases spanning the gap. CDR3 DNA sequence: TGTGCCAGCAGTCGCAATGGCGCAGGAGGGGGTGGATCACCCCTCCACTTT. Its protein is CASSRNGAGGGGSPLHF.

The chain is built from TRBV14 and TRBJ2-2; 8 bases are a match to TRBD1. The CDR3 sequence is 16 residues long. The junction had 9 bases not matched to a gene; V was cut back by 4 bases and J by 5 bases. Germline values: CDR1 SGHDN, CDR2 FVKESK. The CDR3 loop reads CASSRRTGRTTGELFF. The CDR3 coding sequence is TGTGCCAGCAGCCGCCGGACAGGGAGGACGACCGGGGAGCTGTTTTTT.

The V and J genes are TRBV5-4 and TRBJ1-2; perhaps TRBD1 as D (5 bases). In germline, CDR1 is SGHNT, CDR2 YYREEE (reference sequence). Between the trimmed V and J ends, which lost 0 bases and 8 bases, there was a span of 17 bases. The CDR3 runs 15 residues. CDR3 amino acids: CASSLAGHPSGGYTF. For the CDR3, the DNA is TGTGCCAGCAGCTTGGCTGGACACCCATCGGGGGGCTACACCTTC.

In its sample, this clonotype was seen a few times. This chain connects TRBV24-1 to TRBJ1-2, with D possibly matching TRBD1 (6 bases). CDR3 length: 17 amino acids. CDR1 and CDR2 (germline): KGHDR, SFDVKD. V was trimmed by 2 bases and J by 5 bases, leaving 20 bases between them. CDR3: CATSDSGWTAALYGYTF. The CDR3, as DNA: TGTGCCACCAGTGATTCCGGCTGGACAGCCGCCTTGTATGGCTACACCTTC.

This clonotype was detected ten times or more. CDR3 bases: TGTGCCAGCAGCTACCTCGGGGGTGCCGGGGAGCTGTTTTTT. Translated, it gives CASSYLGGAGELFF. This chain connects TRBV7-2 to TRBJ2-2; perhaps TRBD2 as D (6 bases). The CDR3 loop spans 14 amino acids. The germline V gene encodes CDR1 SGHTA and CDR2 FQGNSA. The V end was cut by 4 bases, the J end by 6 bases, with 12 bases between.

This clonotype was found many times. The chain carries TRBV11-3 and TRBJ2-3, with TRBD2 matching over 16 bases. The CDR3 has 17 amino acids. CDR1 is SGHNT, CDR2 YENEEA, per germline. The junction had 8 bases not matched to a gene; V was cut back by 5 bases and J by 6 bases. The CDR3 bases are TGTGCCAGCAGCCTGTTGGGACTAGCGGGAGGGCTTGATACGCAGTATTTT. Translation gives CASSLLGLAGGLDTQYF.

This clonotype was picked up a small number of times. This rearrangement joins TRBV7-9 to TRBJ2-7, with 11 bases lining up with TRBD1. V lost 3 bases and J lost 2; bases outside the gene matches: 3. Germline-derived CDR1 and CDR2 are SEHNR and FQNEAQ (reference sequence). This CDR3 comprises 15 residues. This chain's CDR3 is CASSFGTGGPYEQYF. CDR3 bases: TGTGCCAGCAGCTTCGGGACAGGGGGACCCTACGAGCAGTACTTC.

This clonotype was seen only a few times. The chain uses TRBV4-3 and TRBJ2-7; TRBD1 might be the D (5 bases). Germline V lookup: CDR1 LGHNA, CDR2 YSLEER. The germline V and J ends were trimmed by 2 bases and 3 bases, with 11 bases remaining between them. This CDR3 has 14 residues. As DNA, the CDR3 is TGCGCCAGCAGCCAAAGTGTCAGGGTCTACGAGCAGTACTTC. This codes for CASSQSVRVYEQYF.

At least ten counts were recorded for this clonotype. The chain is built from TRBV2 and TRBJ2-5; no definite D call. The CDR3 sequence is 13 residues long. Germline CDR1 SNHLY, CDR2 FYNNEI. V was shortened by 3 bases and J by 4 bases, with 9 bases between the two germline ends. The CDR3, as DNA: TGTGCCAGCAGTGACGTGGACGGAGAGACCCAGTACTTC. It specifies CASSDVDGETQYF.

This clonotype was detected ten times or more. The V gene is TRBV7-2, the J gene TRBJ2-5; 9 nucleotides match TRBD2. The CDR3 consists of 14 residues. The germline CDR1 and CDR2 sequences are SGHTA and FQGNSA. The V segment lost 3 bases and the J segment 9 bases; nucleotides outside the gene matches: 8. DNA for the CDR3: TGTGCCAGCAGCTTTGCGGGAGGGCCTCCGGCCCAGTACTTC. It encodes CASSFAGGPPAQYF.

This chain joins TRBV28 and TRBJ1-2; a weak D match, TRBD1 (5 bases). Trimming shortened V by 2 bases and J by 0 bases, and 16 bases separated the two germline ends. The CDR3 consists of 17 residues. The germline CDR1 and CDR2 sequences are MDHEN and SYDVKM. The CDR3 DNA is TGTGCCAGCAGTTTAATAGTTAGGCGGGGGGCTAACTATGGCTACACCTTC. Translating it yields CASSLIVRRGANYGYTF.

The gene calls are TRBV11-1 and TRBJ2-7, with 7 bases fitting TRBD2. V was pared by 4 bases and J by 3 bases, with 12 bases of the junction left unmatched. Germline CDR1 and CDR2: SGHAT and FQDESV (reference sequence). The CDR3 runs 16 residues. The CDR3 reads CASSSTDAGRGYEQYF. The CDR3 bases are TGTGCCAGCAGCTCCACGGATGCGGGGAGGGGCTACGAGCAGTACTTC. Full variable domain (missing parts from reference TRBV11-1 and TRBJ2-7): EAEVAQSPRYKITEKSQAVAFWCDPISGHATLYWYRQILGQGPELLVQFQDESVVDDSQLPKDRFSAERLKGVDSTLKIQPAELGDSAMYLCASSSTDAGRGYEQYFGPGTRLTVT.

This clonotype was recorded a few times. The chain joins TRBV24-1 to TRBJ2-1; TRBD2 aligns across 7 bases. This CDR3 has 18 amino acids. Germline V gene sequence: CDR1 KGHDR, CDR2 SFDVKD. Trimming removed 0 bases from V and 0 bases from J; junction bases left unmatched: 7. CDR3 region: CATSDLGMGGSSYNEQFF. Written as DNA, the CDR3 is TGTGCCACCAGTGATTTGGGCATGGGCGGGAGCTCCTACAATGAGCAGTTCTTC.

This clonotype was observed at least ten times. The chain uses TRBV29-1 and TRBJ2-3; D gene ambiguous. Trimming cost V 0 bases and J 0 bases, with 7 bases left between them. CDR3 size: 14 residues. Per germline, CDR1 SQVTM and CDR2 ANQGSEA. The DNA of the CDR3 is TGCAGCGTTGAAGACGGCCGAAGCACAGATACGCAGTATTTT. This codes for CSVEDGRSTDTQYF.

This clonotype was recorded many times. The gene calls are TRBV27 and TRBJ2-3; perhaps TRBD2 as D (5 bases). The germline V gene encodes CDR1 MNHEY and CDR2 SMNVEV (reference sequence). The V gene lost 3 bases and the J gene lost 5 bases, with 15 bases spanning the gap. This CDR3 comprises 15 residues. CDR3 protein: CASSLVDGKGDTQYF. DNA for the CDR3: TGTGCCAGCAGTTTGGTAGACGGGAAGGGAGATACGCAGTATTTT.